This note documents a single TCR beta chain sequence. Antigen: not known. V shed 5 bases and J shed 1 base, with 20 bases lying between them. This CDR3 contains 18 residues. Per the germline V gene, CDR1 is SGHVS and CDR2 is FNYEAQ. Clones were read by immunoSEQ multiplex PCR, and TCRdb kept only the in-frame ones, dropping some. The repertoire holds over 8,500 clones, with over 90% as singletons. The data are from a study of T cells in localized non-small cell lung cancer. General study results and limits: The highest T cell clonality was in uninvolved adjacent lung, above tumor. With higher T cell density in blood came longer overall survival. Median detection of top 100 tumor clones in adjacent lung was around 57 clones.

The clonotype comes from a male donor at least 60 years old with stage III lung adenocarcinoma. This chain connects TRBV7-6 to TRBJ2-2; maybe TRBD2 (5 bases). This material consisted of peripheral blood, taken before any cancer treatment. The CDR3 DNA follows: TGTGCCAGCAGCAACCCCGGGGTGGCGGGCCGGAACACCGGGGAGCTGTTTTTT. Its translation: CASSNPGVAGRNTGELFF.